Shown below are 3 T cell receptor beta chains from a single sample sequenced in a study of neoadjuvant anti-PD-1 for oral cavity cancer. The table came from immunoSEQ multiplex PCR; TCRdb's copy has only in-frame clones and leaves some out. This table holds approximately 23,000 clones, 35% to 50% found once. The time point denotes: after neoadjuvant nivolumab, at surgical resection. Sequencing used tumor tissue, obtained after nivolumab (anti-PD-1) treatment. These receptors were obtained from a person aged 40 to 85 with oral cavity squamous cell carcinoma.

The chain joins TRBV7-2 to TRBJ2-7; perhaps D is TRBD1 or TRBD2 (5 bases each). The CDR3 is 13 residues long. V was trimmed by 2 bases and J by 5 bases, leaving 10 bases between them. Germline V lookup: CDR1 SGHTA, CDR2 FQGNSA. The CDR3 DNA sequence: TGTGCCAGCAGCTTACGAGGGGAAAACGAGCAGTACTTC. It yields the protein CASSLRGENEQYF. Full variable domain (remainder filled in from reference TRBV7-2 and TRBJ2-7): GAGVSQSPSNKVTEKGKDVELRCDPISGHTALYWYRQSLGQGLEFLIYFQGNSAPDKSGLPSDRFSAERTGGSVSTLTIQRTQQEDSAVYLCASSLRGENEQYFGPGTRLTVT.

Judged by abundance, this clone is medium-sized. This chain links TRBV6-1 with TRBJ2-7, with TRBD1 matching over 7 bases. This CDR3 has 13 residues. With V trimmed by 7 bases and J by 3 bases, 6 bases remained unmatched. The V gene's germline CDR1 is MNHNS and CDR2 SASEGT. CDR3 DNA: TGTGCCAGCATCATGACAGGGCTCTACGAGCAGTACTTC. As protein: CASIMTGLYEQYF.

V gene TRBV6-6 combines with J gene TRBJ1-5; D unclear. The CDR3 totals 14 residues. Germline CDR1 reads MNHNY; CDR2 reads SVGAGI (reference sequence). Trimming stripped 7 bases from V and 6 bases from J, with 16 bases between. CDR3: CASTPGRATQPQHF. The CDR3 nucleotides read TGTGCCAGCACCCCAGGCCGGGCAACTCAGCCCCAGCATTTT.